This TCR beta chain is from a study of blood T cell repertoires in COVID-19. Study-wide background: The samples span acute and convalescent COVID-19 from the United States, Italy and Spain. T cells, B-cell-depleted T cells, or PBMCs supplied cDNA or gDNA.

Per the authors' pipeline: Amplifying reference gene primers gave estimates of nucleated cell counts. The assay was immunoSEQ multiplex PCR, and TCRdb's table has in-frame clones only and misses some. The V and J calls and the clone size are those of that table, but D and trimming were determined from the DNA. Counted here are 25,000 to 35,000 clones, approximately 87% occurring once; the ten biggest clones make up approximately 15%. The V and J ends lost 3 bases and 4 bases respectively, with 11 bases between them. This CDR3 region has 13 residues. Germline V gene lookup returns CDR1 SGHRS and CDR2 YFSETQ.

Sequencing was carried out using peripheral blood. The V and J genes are TRBV5-1 and TRBJ2-7, with D perhaps matching TRBD1 (5 bases). The source is a man between 70 and 80 years old with active COVID-19. The CDR3 loop is CASSWSGKYEQYF. The CDR3 nucleotides read TGCGCCAGCAGCTGGTCAGGGAAATACGAGCAGTACTTC.